The clone carrying this T cell receptor beta chain was detected ten times or more. Its target is not known. This sample is drawn from a study of T-cell reconstitution after alpha-beta-depleted transplantation in children. Study-level results: Expanded graft clones, several hundred of them, were reportedly the source of alpha-beta T cells about two months after transplant. T-cell counts and diversity at one year post-transplant came mainly from newly produced T cells. From surviving recipient T cells and thymic progenitors came the high day-60 TCRbeta diversity observed in some patients.

Preparation of the TCRbeta library was carried out with unique molecular identifiers. From the PCR reads, TCRdb called clonotypes with MiXCR, one entry per CDR3 protein. Of hundreds of thousands of distinct CDR3 sequences in the sample, roughly 14% were seen once. Germline assignment: CDR1 DFQATT and CDR2 SNEGSKA (reference sequence). The CDR3 spans 17 residues. V lost 1 base to trimming and J lost 4 bases, with 20 bases between them. The clonotype was recovered from a girl aged 2-10 years with congenital amegakaryocytic thrombocytopenia, due to receive a stem cell transplant. The chain has TRBV20-1 and TRBJ2-1, with a possible D match to TRBD2 (5 bases). Here the sequenced sample was PBMCs, taken before TCRalphabeta/CD19-depleted stem cell transplant. CDR3 sequence: CSARGPLLPGMYNEQFF. The CDR3, as DNA: TGCAGTGCTAGAGGGCCTCTCCTTCCGGGAATGTACAATGAGCAGTTCTTC.